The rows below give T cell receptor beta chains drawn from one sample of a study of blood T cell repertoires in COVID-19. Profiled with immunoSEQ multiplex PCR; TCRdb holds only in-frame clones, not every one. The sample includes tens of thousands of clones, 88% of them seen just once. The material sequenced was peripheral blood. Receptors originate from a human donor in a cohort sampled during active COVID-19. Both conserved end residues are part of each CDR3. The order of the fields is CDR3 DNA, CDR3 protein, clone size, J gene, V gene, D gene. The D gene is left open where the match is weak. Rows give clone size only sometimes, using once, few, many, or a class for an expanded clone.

CDR3nt: TGCGCCAGCAGCGAGAGTTCTGGGGCCAACGTCCTGACTTTC; CDR3aa: CASSESSGANVLTF; abundance: NA; j_gene: TRBJ2-6; v_gene: TRBV5-1; d_gene: NA
CDR3nt: TGTGCCAGCAGCCGACAGTCTCCAGGGGGCAGCCGGGGCTACACCTTC; CDR3aa: CASSRQSPGGSRGYTF; abundance: NA; j_gene: TRBJ1-2; v_gene: TRBV7-9; d_gene: TRBD1
CDR3nt: TGTGCCAGTAGTGTCTCCTACGGTTCCACTGAAGCTTTCTTT; CDR3aa: CASSVSYGSTEAFF; abundance: few; j_gene: TRBJ1-1; v_gene: TRBV19; d_gene: NA
CDR3nt: TGTGCCAGCAGCCCCCGACAGGCAGGTTATAGCAATCAGCCCCAGCATTTT; CDR3aa: CASSPRQAGYSNQPQHF; abundance: once; j_gene: TRBJ1-5; v_gene: TRBV7-8; d_gene: NA
CDR3nt: TGTGCCAGCAGTTTATCGCGGACACGTTACGAGCAGTACTTC; CDR3aa: CASSLSRTRYEQYF; abundance: few; j_gene: TRBJ2-7; v_gene: TRBV27; d_gene: NA
CDR3nt: TGCAGTGCTAGTGTGCTTAGCTCGAACACCGGGGAGCTGTTTTTT; CDR3aa: CSASVLSSNTGELFF; abundance: NA; j_gene: TRBJ2-2; v_gene: TRBV20-1; d_gene: NA
CDR3nt: TGTGCCAGCAGTCCAGGAGGAGATACGCAGTATTTT; CDR3aa: CASSPGGDTQYF; abundance: NA; j_gene: TRBJ2-3; v_gene: TRBV6-5; d_gene: NA
CDR3nt: TGTGCCAGCTCACCACCGGTAGCCGCGAACACTGAAGCTTTCTTT; CDR3aa: CASSPPVAANTEAFF; abundance: NA; j_gene: TRBJ1-1; v_gene: TRBV18; d_gene: NA
CDR3nt: TGTGCCAGCAGCCAAGACGCGGGTGCTTACTACTACGAGCAGTACTTC; CDR3aa: CASSQDAGAYYYEQYF; abundance: few; j_gene: TRBJ2-7; v_gene: TRBV14; d_gene: NA
CDR3nt: TGTGCCAGCACAGAAACAGTCCAACAATACGGCTACACCTTC; CDR3aa: CASTETVQQYGYTF; abundance: NA; j_gene: TRBJ1-2; v_gene: TRBV6-5; d_gene: NA
CDR3nt: TGTGCCAGCAGCCTCGGGATCCAAGAGACCCAGTACTTC; CDR3aa: CASSLGIQETQYF; abundance: NA; j_gene: TRBJ2-5; v_gene: TRBV7-3; d_gene: NA
CDR3nt: TGCGCCAGCAGCTTGGGGGACAGGGGGCCGAGGGAGACCCAGTACTTC; CDR3aa: CASSLGDRGPRETQYF; abundance: NA; j_gene: TRBJ2-5; v_gene: TRBV5-1; d_gene: TRBD1
CDR3nt: TGTGCCAGCAGCTTTTCCCAGGGGAGTGGCACCATATATTTT; CDR3aa: CASSFSQGSGTIYF; abundance: NA; j_gene: TRBJ1-3; v_gene: TRBV7-9; d_gene: NA
CDR3nt: TGTGCCAGCAGTGAAGCGGGGGGGCGAGGCGAGCAGTACTTC; CDR3aa: CASSEAGGRGEQYF; abundance: NA; j_gene: TRBJ2-7; v_gene: TRBV6-1; d_gene: NA
CDR3nt: TGTGCCACCGGGCGGGATAGCGGCAAAGAGACCCAGTACTTC; CDR3aa: CATGRDSGKETQYF; abundance: NA; j_gene: TRBJ2-5; v_gene: TRBV19; d_gene: NA
CDR3nt: TGTGCCAGCAGCCCCTCGACTAGCCCGACCGGGGAGCTGTTTTTT; CDR3aa: CASSPSTSPTGELFF; abundance: NA; j_gene: TRBJ2-2; v_gene: TRBV3-1/TRBV3-2; d_gene: TRBD2
CDR3nt: TGTGCCAGCACCCCCTGGCCTGCCGCTTCTGGGGCCAACGTCCTGACTTTC; CDR3aa: CASTPWPAASGANVLTF; abundance: NA; j_gene: TRBJ2-6; v_gene: TRBV6-2/TRBV6-3; d_gene: NA
CDR3nt: TGTGCCAGCAGTCAGACGGACAGGGGGCAGTACTTC; CDR3aa: CASSQTDRGQYF; abundance: NA; j_gene: TRBJ2-7; v_gene: TRBV2; d_gene: TRBD1
CDR3nt: TGTGCCAGCAGCCAGGACAGCCACAATCAGCCCCAGCATTTT; CDR3aa: CASSQDSHNQPQHF; abundance: NA; j_gene: TRBJ1-5; v_gene: TRBV3-1/TRBV3-2; d_gene: NA
CDR3nt: TGTGCCAGTAGGCACAGGGTCGGCTCTGGAAACACCATATATTTT; CDR3aa: CASRHRVGSGNTIYF; abundance: NA; j_gene: TRBJ1-3; v_gene: TRBV19; d_gene: NA
CDR3nt: TGTGCCAGCAGCAGAAACCGGGACAGGTCAGCCTACGAGCAGTACTTC; CDR3aa: CASSRNRDRSAYEQYF; abundance: NA; j_gene: TRBJ2-7; v_gene: TRBV21-1; d_gene: NA
CDR3nt: TGTGCCAGCAGTTACTCCGGCCAGGGTGAAAAACTGTTTTTT; CDR3aa: CASSYSGQGEKLFF; abundance: NA; j_gene: TRBJ1-4; v_gene: TRBV6-5; d_gene: NA
CDR3nt: TGCGCCAGCAGCTGGACAGGGGGCGACTCACCCCTCCACTTT; CDR3aa: CASSWTGGDSPLHF; abundance: NA; j_gene: TRBJ1-6; v_gene: TRBV5-1; d_gene: TRBD1
CDR3nt: TGTGCCAGCAGTGGTGGGGGCCGGGGCAATCAGCCCCAGCATTTT; CDR3aa: CASSGGGRGNQPQHF; abundance: NA; j_gene: TRBJ1-5; v_gene: TRBV2; d_gene: NA
CDR3nt: TGTGCCAGCAGCCAACGGACAGGGGGGAAGATAACCTTC; CDR3aa: CASSQRTGGKITF; abundance: NA; j_gene: TRBJ1-2; v_gene: TRBV3-1/TRBV3-2; d_gene: TRBD1
CDR3nt: TGTGCCAGCAGTGGGGACAGGGGTTACGAGCAGTACTTC; CDR3aa: CASSGDRGYEQYF; abundance: few; j_gene: TRBJ2-7; v_gene: TRBV2; d_gene: TRBD1
CDR3nt: TGTGCCAGCAGCTTGTCAGTCGCAGACTACGAGCAGTACTTC; CDR3aa: CASSLSVADYEQYF; abundance: NA; j_gene: TRBJ2-7; v_gene: TRBV5-4; d_gene: NA
CDR3nt: TGTGCCAGCAGTTTATCACCAGGGCTAGCCAAAAACATTCAGTACTTC; CDR3aa: CASSLSPGLAKNIQYF; abundance: NA; j_gene: TRBJ2-4; v_gene: TRBV27; d_gene: NA
CDR3nt: TGTGCCAGCGGGGACAGGGTCGGCAATCAGCCCCAGCATTTT; CDR3aa: CASGDRVGNQPQHF; abundance: NA; j_gene: TRBJ1-5; v_gene: TRBV14; d_gene: TRBD1
CDR3nt: TGTGCCAGTAGTACCCGTGGACAGGGCGAAGAGACCCAGTACTTC; CDR3aa: CASSTRGQGEETQYF; abundance: NA; j_gene: TRBJ2-5; v_gene: TRBV19; d_gene: TRBD1
CDR3nt: TGTGCCAGCAGCCCCTGGGTAGGGGCAGACCAAGAGACCCAGTACTTC; CDR3aa: CASSPWVGADQETQYF; abundance: NA; j_gene: TRBJ2-5; v_gene: TRBV11-2; d_gene: NA
CDR3nt: TGTGCCAGCAGCCAAGATCCCGGCAGGGTATCTGAAAAACTGTTTTTT; CDR3aa: CASSQDPGRVSEKLFF; abundance: NA; j_gene: TRBJ1-4; v_gene: TRBV3-1/TRBV3-2; d_gene: NA
CDR3nt: TGTGCCAGCAGCTCTCGGACGGGAGACACAGATACGCAGTATTTT; CDR3aa: CASSSRTGDTDTQYF; abundance: NA; j_gene: TRBJ2-3; v_gene: TRBV11-1; d_gene: NA
CDR3nt: TGTACCAGCAGCATCCGGGGAATCACAGATACGCAGTATTTT; CDR3aa: CTSSIRGITDTQYF; abundance: many; j_gene: TRBJ2-3; v_gene: TRBV27; d_gene: NA
CDR3nt: TGTGCCAGCAGTGGAGCCTCGGGCTACGAGCAGTACTTC; CDR3aa: CASSGASGYEQYF; abundance: NA; j_gene: TRBJ2-7; v_gene: TRBV27; d_gene: NA
CDR3nt: TGTGCCAGCAGGGGCCTTACCTATGGCTACACCTTC; CDR3aa: CASRGLTYGYTF; abundance: NA; j_gene: TRBJ1-2; v_gene: TRBV2; d_gene: NA
CDR3nt: TGCGCCAGCAGCTCGGGACTAGCGGAGGCTCTCGTGGATACGCAGTATTTT; CDR3aa: CASSSGLAEALVDTQYF; abundance: NA; j_gene: TRBJ2-3; v_gene: TRBV5-1; d_gene: TRBD2
CDR3nt: TGTGCCAGCAGCTTAAGGGGAGAGACCCAGTACTTC; CDR3aa: CASSLRGETQYF; abundance: NA; j_gene: TRBJ2-5; v_gene: TRBV7-2; d_gene: NA
CDR3nt: TGTGCCAGCTGGGGGGGCAAGCAGTACTTC; CDR3aa: CASWGGKQYF; abundance: NA; j_gene: TRBJ2-4; v_gene: TRBV6-5; d_gene: NA
CDR3nt: TGTGCCAGCAGCGGCGGGGGGGGAAAGAGCTCCTACGAGCAGTACTTC; CDR3aa: CASSGGGGKSSYEQYF; abundance: NA; j_gene: TRBJ2-7; v_gene: TRBV5-4; d_gene: TRBD2
CDR3nt: TGTGCCAGCAGCCGCCCCACGCGCCCGAGTGAGCAGTTCTTC; CDR3aa: CASSRPTRPSEQFF; abundance: NA; j_gene: TRBJ2-1; v_gene: TRBV3-1/TRBV3-2; d_gene: NA
CDR3nt: TGTGCCAGCAGTTTAAAGCCCTACGAGCAGTACTTC; CDR3aa: CASSLKPYEQYF; abundance: once; j_gene: TRBJ2-7; v_gene: TRBV28; d_gene: NA
CDR3nt: TGTGCCAGCAGTGAAGAACAACAGGGGGCGACCTATGGCTACACCTTC; CDR3aa: CASSEEQQGATYGYTF; abundance: NA; j_gene: TRBJ1-2; v_gene: TRBV6-1; d_gene: TRBD1
CDR3nt: TGTGCCTGCGGACTAGCGGCGGGCAAAAACATTCAGTACTTC; CDR3aa: CACGLAAGKNIQYF; abundance: NA; j_gene: TRBJ2-4; v_gene: TRBV19; d_gene: TRBD2
CDR3nt: TGTGCCAGCAGGGATCCGGGACACAAGTACTTC; CDR3aa: CASRDPGHKYF; abundance: few; j_gene: TRBJ2-7; v_gene: TRBV6-5; d_gene: NA
CDR3nt: TGTGCCAGCAGCTTACCCGGGACTAGCGGGGGAAGCTCCTACAATGAGCAGTTCTTC; CDR3aa: CASSLPGTSGGSSYNEQFF; abundance: NA; j_gene: TRBJ2-1; v_gene: TRBV11-2; d_gene: TRBD2
CDR3nt: TGTGCCAGCAGCAAGACAGGGATCCACGAGCAGTACTTC; CDR3aa: CASSKTGIHEQYF; abundance: NA; j_gene: TRBJ2-7; v_gene: TRBV13; d_gene: TRBD1
CDR3nt: TGTGCCAGCAGTTCCAGGACAGGGGTTAGGGAGACCCAGTACTTC; CDR3aa: CASSSRTGVRETQYF; abundance: NA; j_gene: TRBJ2-5; v_gene: TRBV6-5; d_gene: TRBD1
CDR3nt: TGTGCCAGCAGTGAAGTGGGCCCCCCAGATACGCAGTATTTT; CDR3aa: CASSEVGPPDTQYF; abundance: NA; j_gene: TRBJ2-3; v_gene: TRBV6-1; d_gene: NA
CDR3nt: TGCGCCAGCAGCCACGGGGGGGCAAGTTACAATGAGCAGTTCTTC; CDR3aa: CASSHGGASYNEQFF; abundance: NA; j_gene: TRBJ2-1; v_gene: TRBV5-1; d_gene: TRBD2
CDR3nt: TGTGCCACCAGCAGAGCCCGGGAGGGGGGCTACACCTTC; CDR3aa: CATSRAREGGYTF; abundance: NA; j_gene: TRBJ1-2; v_gene: TRBV15; d_gene: NA
CDR3nt: TGTGCCAGCAGCGTAGGGGCATACAACACCGGGGAGCTGTTTTTT; CDR3aa: CASSVGAYNTGELFF; abundance: once; j_gene: TRBJ2-2; v_gene: TRBV9; d_gene: NA
CDR3nt: TGTGCCAGCTCACCACCAACAGGGCAAGAGACCCAGTACTTC; CDR3aa: CASSPPTGQETQYF; abundance: NA; j_gene: TRBJ2-5; v_gene: TRBV18; d_gene: NA
CDR3nt: TGCGCCAGCAGCCAAGTTGCAGGTTATCAGTACGGCTACACCTTC; CDR3aa: CASSQVAGYQYGYTF; abundance: NA; j_gene: TRBJ1-2; v_gene: TRBV4-1; d_gene: NA
CDR3nt: TGTGCCAGCAGGTCACAGGGGCGAGAGACCCAGTACTTC; CDR3aa: CASRSQGRETQYF; abundance: NA; j_gene: TRBJ2-5; v_gene: TRBV5-8; d_gene: TRBD1